This T cell receptor (beta chain) derives from a study of spatial heterogeneity in lung cancer. In the study overall: The study sequenced follow-up PBMC samples when they were available, at a median of approximately 2 years after resection. Fewer alpha-chain than beta-chain sequences were consistently detected. Study-level findings and limits: Blood contained ubiquitous expanded tumor TCRs more at resection than at follow-up.

TCRdb redid the calling of the 5' RACE reads with MiXCR, one entry per CDR3 protein. The repertoire consists of approximately 50,000 distinct CDR3 sequences, with less than 9.5% occurring once and the leading ten covering around 35%. Time point meaning: blood at routine non-recurrence follow-up after resection. Unsorted tumor, nontumor lung tissue or cryopreserved PBMC supplied the whole RNA. Germline loops: CDR1 MNHNY, CDR2 SVGAGI (reference sequence). The V end lost 4 bases, the J end lost 8 bases, and 16 bases lay between the germline ends. This CDR3 is 14 amino acids long. In this sample, this clonotype turned up many times. Its antigen is not known.

The clonotype was recovered from a female donor with early-stage non-small cell lung cancer. The sequences come from PBMCs, collected at follow-up. V usage is TRBV6-6 and J usage is TRBJ2-3; D is unclear. CDR3 amino acids: CASSSASQAGTQYF. CDR3 sequence (DNA): TGTGCCAGCAGTTCCGCATCCCAGGCCGGTACGCAGTATTTT.